These 22 T cell receptor beta chains share one sample of origin, sequenced in a study of blood T cell repertoires in COVID-19. Sequencing used immunoSEQ multiplex PCR; TCRdb keeps in-frame clones, though not all of them. The sample yields tens of thousands of clones, around nine tenths seen once. Material: peripheral blood. The origin of the receptors is a human donor with active COVID-19. The donor label of this sample is uncertain.

V is TRBV27 and J is TRBJ1-1, with D tentatively TRBD1 (6 bases). V lost 2 bases, J lost 3 bases, and 19 bases lay in between. There are 17 residues in the CDR3. Germline V gene data show CDR1 as MNHEY and CDR2 as SMNVEV (reference sequence). In nucleotides, the CDR3 is TGTGCCAGCAGTTTAGGGGGGGCGCTGGGCTCGGACACTGAAGCTTTCTTT. This gives the protein CASSLGGALGSDTEAFF.

The V gene is TRBV7-2, the J gene TRBJ1-1, with 9 positions matching TRBD1. The CDR3 loop spans 15 amino acids. J was trimmed by 1 base and V by 4 bases; bases with no gene match: 4. Per germline, CDR1 SGHTA and CDR2 FQGNSA. The CDR3 DNA is TGTGCCAGCAGCTCTACGACAGGGGGGAACACTGAAGCTTTCTTT. Translated, it gives CASSSTTGGNTEAFF. Full variable domain (rest looked up from reference TRBV7-2 and TRBJ1-1): GAGVSQSPSNKVTEKGKDVELRCDPISGHTALYWYRQSLGQGLEFLIYFQGNSAPDKSGLPSDRFSAERTGGSVSTLTIQRTQQEDSAVYLCASSSTTGGNTEAFFGQGTRLTVV.

This clone was counted many times. The genes are TRBV5-6 and TRBJ1-2; TRBD1 is a possible D gene (6 bases). V gave up 4 bases and J gave up 9 bases, with 13 bases separating them. Germline V lookup: CDR1 SGHDT, CDR2 YYEEEE. This CDR3 has 12 amino acids. CDR3: CASSTHRASYTF. In DNA, the CDR3 is TGTGCCAGCAGCACGCACAGGGCGAGCTACACCTTC.

The chain employs TRBV24-1 and TRBJ1-5, with 7 bases lining up with TRBD1. The ends lost 8 bases at V and 10 bases at J; junction bases unmatched: 10. Germline V gene sequence: CDR1 KGHDR, CDR2 SFDVKD. The CDR3 loop spans 13 amino acids. CDR3 nucleotides: TGTGCCACCACGGTCGGCAGGGGGAAACCCCAGCATTTT. Protein sequence: CATTVGRGKPQHF.

This rearrangement joins TRBV4-2 to TRBJ2-3, with a weak D call TRBD2 (6 bases). Germline values: CDR1 LGHNA, CDR2 YNFKEQ. The CDR3 spans 13 residues. Trimming removed 3 bases from V and 6 bases from J, with 10 bases in between. CDR3 coding DNA: TGTGCCAGCAGCCACCCGGGGGTGGATACGCAGTATTTT. Protein product: CASSHPGVDTQYF.

The chain carries TRBV5-1 and TRBJ2-2, with 10 bases fitting TRBD2. This CDR3 comprises 19 residues. Trimming took 4 bases from V and 1 from J; bases not matched to a gene: 13. Germline CDR1 SGHRS, CDR2 YFSETQ. In nucleotides, the CDR3 is TGCGCCAGCAGCCCCTTCGGACTAGCGGTCGGCTTGAACACCGGGGAGCTGTTTTTT. It is translated as CASSPFGLAVGLNTGELFF.

As to this clone: The same CDR3 can be traced to other DNA sequences in this sample. The CDR3, as DNA: TGTGCCAGCAGTTTATCCCTCGGGACTGGGGGACTAGCGGGAGGGCGGGAGACCCAGTACTTC. Its protein is CASSLSLGTGGLAGGRETQYF. The rearrangement links TRBV28 to TRBJ2-5; 16 nucleotides align to TRBD2. Germline assignment: CDR1 MDHEN and CDR2 SYDVKM. Unmatched junction bases numbered 16, after V lost 1 base and J lost 5 bases. The length of the CDR3 is 21 residues.

V usage is TRBV6-5 and J usage is TRBJ1-1; D might be TRBD1 (5 bases). This CDR3 is built from 14 residues. CDR1 and CDR2 (germline): MNHEY, SVGAGI. Deletions cut 2 bases from V and 1 base from J, with 8 bases between. The CDR3 DNA reads as TGTGCCAGCAGTTACCTTCAGGGGAACACTGAAGCTTTCTTT. Its protein is CASSYLQGNTEAFF.

V and J are TRBV5-1 and TRBJ2-1; 11 positions agree with TRBD2. CDR1 is SGHRS, CDR2 YFSETQ, per germline. V trimming: 0 bases; J trimming: 0 bases; junction bases outside the gene matches: 8. This CDR3 has 19 residues. CDR3 amino acids: CASSLVGLAVLSSYNEQFF. The CDR3 region has the DNA TGCGCCAGCAGCTTGGTGGGACTAGCGGTGCTAAGCTCCTACAATGAGCAGTTCTTC.

CDR3 sequence (DNA): TGTGCCAGCAGCCGGGACAGTAGCACAGATACGCAGTATTTT. Its translation: CASSRDSSTDTQYF. V usage is TRBV7-2 and J usage is TRBJ2-3; 7 bases match TRBD1. Trimming at V came to 5 bases and at J to 0 bases, leaving 2 bases not matched to a gene. Germline lookup yields CDR1 SGHTA and CDR2 FQGNSA. This CDR3 has 14 residues.

The chain combines TRBV11-1 with TRBJ1-1; D may be TRBD1 (6 bases). Germline CDR1 is SGHAT and CDR2 is FQDESV (reference sequence). The V and J ends lost 5 bases and 9 bases respectively, with 19 bases between them. The CDR3 length is 14 residues. Here the CDR3 DNA reads TGTGCCAGCAGCCCGTCCGGTTTGGACAGCAAAGCTTTCTTT. Encoded protein: CASSPSGLDSKAFF.

V usage is TRBV2 and J usage is TRBJ2-7; 11 nucleotides match TRBD2. The CDR3 contains 15 residues. V lost 10 bases and J lost 4; bases outside the gene matches: 12. Germline values: CDR1 SNHLY, CDR2 FYNNEI. The CDR3 DNA reads as TGTGCCACCGGGACTAGCGGAGGGAACTATTACGAGCAGTACGTC. Translation gives CATGTSGGNYYEQYV.

The rearrangement links TRBV25-1 to TRBJ1-4, with TRBD1 matching 10 bases. CDR3 length equals 15 residues. V lost 4 bases, J lost 7 bases, and 6 bases stayed unmatched. Per the germline V gene, CDR1 is MGHDK and CDR2 is SYGVNS. CDR3 loop: CASSARDRGGEKLFF. In DNA form, the CDR3 reads TGTGCCAGCAGTGCCCGGGACAGGGGAGGTGAAAAACTGTTTTTT.

This clone was detected a few times. The rearrangement links TRBV5-4 to TRBJ1-2; no reliable D call. V dropped 3 bases and J dropped 2 bases, with 11 bases sitting between them. The germline V gene has CDR1 SGHNT and CDR2 YYREEE (reference sequence). The CDR3 contains 14 residues. CDR3 amino acids: CASSSYSSNYGYTF. Here the CDR3 DNA reads TGTGCCAGCAGCTCCTACAGTTCAAACTATGGCTACACCTTC.

The rearrangement uses TRBV5-1 and TRBJ2-7; 15 nucleotides align to TRBD2. Germline V CDR1 and CDR2: SGHRS, YFSETQ. The J segment lost 3 bases and the V segment lost 3 bases, leaving 7 bases of the junction unmatched. The CDR3 has 17 amino acids. CDR3 bases: TGCGCCAGCAGCTCAGGACTAGCGGGAGGGCCGGGCTACGAGCAGTACTTC. Its translation is CASSSGLAGGPGYEQYF. The full variable domain, completed using reference TRBV5-1 and TRBJ2-7, is KAGVTQTPRYLIKTRGQQVTLSCSPISGHRSVSWYQQTPGQGLQFLFEYFSETQRNKGNFPGRFSGRQFSNSRSEMNVSTLELGDSALYLCASSSGLAGGPGYEQYFGPGTRLTVT.

The genes are TRBV4-1 and TRBJ1-1, with 8 bases that match TRBD1. Germline lookup yields CDR1 MGHRA and CDR2 YSYEKL. The CDR3 is made up of 15 amino acids. The ends lost 2 bases at V and 1 base at J; junction bases unmatched: 3. CDR3 coding DNA: TGCGCCAGCAGCCAACCGACAGGGGAGAACACTGAAGCTTTCTTT. The encoded protein is CASSQPTGENTEAFF.

The chain couples TRBV5-4 to TRBJ2-2; TRBD1 matches 11 bases. CDR1 and CDR2 from the germline V gene are SGHNT and YYREEE (reference sequence). The trim removed 4 bases at V and 4 bases at J, leaving 6 bases unmatched. The CDR3 runs to 16 residues. The CDR3 sequence is CASSPGQGAGTGELFF. The DNA of the CDR3 is TGTGCCAGCAGCCCCGGACAGGGGGCAGGCACCGGGGAGCTGTTTTTT. The full variable domain, rest sourced from reference TRBV5-4 and TRBJ2-2, is ETGVTQSPTHLIKTRGQQVTLRCSSQSGHNTVSWYQQALGQGPQFIFQYYREEENGRGNFPPRFSGLQFPNYSSELNVNALELDDSALYLCASSPGQGAGTGELFFGEGSRLTVL.

This clone was observed a single time. J is TRBJ2-7 and V is TRBV2; 8 positions match TRBD2. The CDR3 contains 13 residues. The V gene end was trimmed by 8 bases and the J gene end by 6 bases; junction bases not matched to a gene: 9. Germline-derived CDR1 and CDR2 are SNHLY and FYNNEI. This CDR3 reads CASRPGGPAEQYV. In nucleotides, the CDR3 is TGTGCCAGCCGCCCGGGGGGGCCCGCCGAGCAGTACGTC.

This clone was detected only a few times. The chain has TRBV30 and TRBJ1-5; possibly TRBD1 for D (5 bases). Germline CDR1 reads GTSNPN; CDR2 reads SVGIG (reference sequence). The CDR3 has 15 residues. Deletions cut 0 bases from V and 0 bases from J, with 9 bases between. This chain's CDR3 is CAWSVGGSSNQPQHF. CDR3 DNA: TGTGCCTGGAGTGTGGGGGGGAGTAGCAATCAGCCCCAGCATTTT.

This rearrangement joins TRBV12-3 or TRBV12-4 to TRBJ2-3; D remains ambiguous. Deletions cut 7 bases from V and 4 bases from J, with 12 bases between. The CDR3 totals 13 residues. CDR3 sequence reads: CASTLGAPDTQYF. The CDR3 bases are TGTGCCAGCACCCTTGGAGCCCCAGATACGCAGTATTTT.

This rearrangement joins TRBV27 to TRBJ2-1; D might be TRBD1 (5 bases). V gave up 3 bases and J gave up 2 bases, with 11 bases separating them. The germline gives CDR1 MNHEY, CDR2 SMNVEV (reference sequence). This CDR3 is 15 amino acids long. CDR3 sequence reads: CASSFGLGAYNEQFF. CDR3 DNA: TGTGCCAGCAGTTTTGGGCTAGGGGCCTACAATGAGCAGTTCTTC.

V usage is TRBV7-9 and J usage is TRBJ2-7; 7 bases are shared with TRBD2. V lost 2 bases, J lost 3 bases, and 1 base stayed unmatched. The CDR3 totals 13 residues. The germline V gene encodes CDR1 SEHNR and CDR2 FQNEAQ (reference sequence). Here the CDR3 reads CASSLSGGYEQYF. As DNA, the CDR3 is TGTGCCAGCAGCTTATCGGGGGGCTACGAGCAGTACTTC.